Presented here are 15 T cell receptor beta chains from one specimen sequenced in a study of long-term antiretroviral therapy in people with HIV. They ran version v3.0 of the immunoSEQ assay at survey level. Only in-frame clones appear in the TCRdb table, and some are missing; sequencing was by immunoSEQ multiplex PCR. This sample has about 25,000 clones; 79% occur once, and the top ten carry roughly 10%. The specimen was unsorted PBMCs, collected 2.1 years after starting antiretroviral therapy. The receptors were gathered from a man younger than 45 with HIV.

This sequence joins TRBV2 and TRBJ1-2; 7 bases agree with TRBD1. Germline CDR1 is SNHLY and CDR2 is FYNNEI. The CDR3 loop spans 14 amino acids. The V and J ends lost 4 bases and 2 bases, in that order; junction bases with no gene match: 4. CDR3 coding DNA: TGTGCCAGCAGTGGTTCAGGGGGAAACTATGGCTACACCTTC. This sequence encodes CASSGSGGNYGYTF.

The rearrangement joins TRBV7-3 to TRBJ2-1, with TRBD2 matching 12 bases. V lost 4 bases, J lost 5 bases, and 9 bases stayed unmatched. Germline V gene lookup returns CDR1 SGHTA and CDR2 FQGTGA. This CDR3 is 17 amino acids long. The CDR3 bases are TGTGCCAGCAGCTCCAGACTAGCGGGGGCCGGGGACAATGAGCAGTTCTTC. The encoded protein is CASSSRLAGAGDNEQFF.

The V gene is TRBV28, the J gene TRBJ1-1; D unresolved. CDR1 is MDHEN, CDR2 SYDVKM, per germline. Trimming pared 3 bases from V and 4 bases from J, leaving 21 bases between. CDR3 length: 17 residues. In DNA form, the CDR3 reads TGTGCCAGCAGTTTTTTTCGCGGGTATCAGAGTTCCACTGAAGCTTTCTTT. It is translated as CASSFFRGYQSSTEAFF.

The J gene is TRBJ2-1, the V gene TRBV5-1, with 8 positions matching TRBD2. From germline, CDR1 is SGHRS and CDR2 YFSETQ. The CDR3 has 15 amino acids. After removal of 3 bases from V and 4 bases from J, the junction contained 6 bases not matched to a gene. The CDR3 protein is CASSSSGSEYNEQFF. CDR3 in DNA: TGCGCCAGCAGCTCAAGCGGGAGTGAGTACAATGAGCAGTTCTTC.

The V call is TRBV6-1, the J call TRBJ2-7; no clear D. V was clipped by 7 bases and J by 0 bases, with 7 bases between them. Germline values: CDR1 MNHNS, CDR2 SASEGT. The CDR3 has 12 residues. CDR3 protein: CASTLTSYEQYF. As DNA, the CDR3 is TGTGCCAGCACCCTGACCTCCTACGAGCAGTACTTC.

The chain is built from TRBV6-1 and TRBJ2-3; D is uncertain. This CDR3 has 12 residues. The germline V and J ends were trimmed by 6 bases and 4 bases, with 8 bases remaining between them. The V gene's germline CDR1 is MNHNS and CDR2 SASEGT. The CDR3 DNA reads as TGTGCCAGCAGGTTGTCTGCAGATACGCAGTATTTT. This gives the protein CASRLSADTQYF.

The CDR3 protein is CASSRTGLNTEAFF. Here the CDR3 DNA reads TGTGCCAGCAGTCGAACAGGGTTGAACACTGAAGCTTTCTTT. This chain links TRBV6-5 with TRBJ1-1, with D possibly matching TRBD1 (6 bases). This CDR3 region has 14 residues. Germline values: CDR1 MNHEY, CDR2 SVGAGI. The V end was cut by 5 bases, the J end by 0 bases, with 10 bases between.

The chain combines TRBV11-2 with TRBJ2-7; D gene ambiguous. The V end lost 5 bases, the J end lost 6 bases, and 11 bases lay between the germline ends. This CDR3 region has 12 residues. CDR1 is SGHAT, CDR2 FQNNGV, per germline. Here the CDR3 DNA reads TGTGCCAGCAGCCTGGATTGGTCCGAGCAGTACTTC. Its translation: CASSLDWSEQYF.

The rearrangement joins TRBV30 to TRBJ2-2, with D possibly being TRBD2 (6 bases). V lost 3 bases, J lost 5 bases, and 10 bases lay in between. This CDR3 has 13 residues. The germline gives CDR1 GTSNPN, CDR2 SVGIG (reference sequence). The CDR3 DNA follows: TGTGCCTGGAGCGGGAGCGGGACCGGGGAGCTGTTTTTT. Translation: CAWSGSGTGELFF.

This chain connects TRBV6-6 to TRBJ2-1, with 11 nucleotides matching TRBD1. V lost 6 bases, J lost 6 bases, and 10 bases stayed unmatched. The CDR3 length is 16 residues. CDR1 and CDR2 (germline): MNHNY, SVGAGI (reference sequence). The CDR3 DNA follows: TGTGCCAGCAGCCCCCCGGGACAGGGGGGGGTCAATGAGCAGTTCTTC. This sequence encodes CASSPPGQGGVNEQFF.

The rearrangement links TRBV28 to TRBJ1-5, with 7 bases that match TRBD1. Germline trimming cut 8 bases from V and 3 bases from J; bases unmatched to any gene: 7. The germline CDR1 and CDR2 sequences are MDHEN and SYDVKM. The CDR3 consists of 14 residues. The CDR3 loop is CASDPTGDNQPQHF. In DNA, the CDR3 is TGTGCCAGCGACCCCACAGGGGACAATCAGCCCCAGCATTTT.

The rearrangement joins TRBV28 to TRBJ2-7; D remains unclear. Germline V gene sequence: CDR1 MDHEN, CDR2 SYDVKM. Trimming stripped 5 bases from V and 6 bases from J, with 8 bases between. The CDR3 spans 11 residues. CDR3 residues: CASSLIGEQYF. CDR3 coding DNA: TGTGCCAGCAGTCTAATAGGCGAGCAGTACTTC.

CDR3: CSVEEPTGFMNTEAFF. CDR3 DNA sequence: TGCAGCGTTGAAGAACCTACAGGGTTCATGAACACTGAAGCTTTCTTT. V is TRBV29-1 and J is TRBJ1-1, with TRBD1 as a possible D gene (6 bases). Trimming removed 0 bases from V and 0 bases from J, with 14 bases in between. This CDR3 has 16 residues. Germline V lookup: CDR1 SQVTM, CDR2 ANQGSEA.

This chain links TRBV5-1 with TRBJ2-4; the match to TRBD1 covers 7 bases. This CDR3 region has 14 residues. J was trimmed by 6 bases and V by 0 bases; bases with no gene match: 3. CDR1 is SGHRS and CDR2 is YFSETQ in the germline V gene. CDR3 sequence reads: CASSLGQGGNIQYF. The CDR3, as DNA: TGCGCCAGCAGCTTGGGACAGGGCGGAAACATTCAGTACTTC.

J is TRBJ2-2 and V is TRBV9; 8 bases match TRBD2. Losses at the gene ends were 3 bases for V and 6 bases for J; bases not matched to a gene: 7. Germline V CDR1 and CDR2: SGDLS, YYNGEE. This CDR3 region has 15 residues. The CDR3 here is CASSETGGPAGELFF. Here the CDR3 DNA reads TGTGCCAGCAGCGAGACGGGGGGGCCCGCCGGGGAGCTGTTTTTT.